These 7 T cell receptor beta chains originate from one sample sequenced in a study of tumor-infiltrating lymphocytes in oesophageal squamous cell carcinoma (TCRdb year 2016). Receptor amplification or capture employed PCR. Data came from an Illumina HiSeq 2000. TCRdb handled the public reads itself, with Q25 trimming in fastp and clone calling in MiXCR, and kept productive beta chains. Rows matching on CDR3 protein sequence are summarized as one entry with the most common DNA and genes. The sample table records 19,000 or so distinct CDR3 sequences; 30% to 40% of these occur just once. The ten most abundant clones make up 30% to 45% of the sample. Sequencing was performed on esophageal tumor tissue. All receptors derive from a male donor with esophageal squamous cell carcinoma.

As to this clonotype: A read error may be the cause here, since a much bigger clone is one base away. The gene calls are TRBV14 and TRBJ2-4, with D hard to call. Germline assignment: CDR1 SGHDN and CDR2 FVKESK. The CDR3 runs 13 residues. Trimming took off 0 bases at V and 13 bases at J, with 13 bases between the two ends. The CDR3 protein is CASSQEIYNEQYF. The CDR3, as DNA: TGTGCCAGCAGCCAAGAGATCTACAATGAGCAGTACTTC.

This clonotype has just a few counts. The V gene is TRBV2, the J gene TRBJ1-2, with TRBD1 matching 10 bases. This CDR3 has 16 residues. Germline loops: CDR1 SNHLY, CDR2 FYNNEI. V was clipped by 6 bases and J by 6 bases; unmatched bases: 13. CDR3 amino acids: CASRKDRGALRNGYTF. The CDR3 DNA sequence: TGTGCCAGCAGGAAGGACAGGGGGGCCCTTAGAAATGGCTACACCTTC. Filled out from reference TRBV2 and TRBJ1-2, the complete variable domain reads EPEVTQTPSHQVTQMGQEVILRCVPISNHLYFYWYRQILGQKVEFLVSFYNNEISEKSEIFDDQFSVERPDGSNFTLKIRSTKLEDSAMYFCASRKDRGALRNGYTFGSGTRLTVV.

Concerning this clonotype itself: Given the absence of the conserved phenylalanine or tryptophan at the CDR3 end, a read error is likely. The DNA is omitted, as the CDR3 cannot be located on it reliably, and the CDR3 follows TCRdb's listing. V usage is TRBV7-8 and J usage is TRBJ2-7; the table's D call TRBD1 went unverified against the DNA. Germline CDR1 SGHVS, CDR2 FQNEAQ. The CDR3 length equals 8 residues, ends included. CDR3 amino acids: CASSGRGQ.

In its sample, this clonotype ranks as medium-sized. V gene TRBV12-3 or TRBV12-4 combines with J gene TRBJ2-1; D possibly corresponds to TRBD1 (5 bases). This CDR3 is built from 13 residues. V was clipped by 3 bases and J by 5 bases, with 8 bases between them. In DNA, the CDR3 is TGTGCCAGCAGTTTTCAGACAGACAATGAGCAGTTCTTC. Translated, it gives CASSFQTDNEQFF.

The V and J genes are TRBV28 and TRBJ2-6; maybe TRBD2 (5 bases). Matching the DNA end better, TRBJ2-1 makes the J call doubtful. In germline, CDR1 is MDHEN, CDR2 SYDVKM. The CDR3 covers 11 residues. The CDR3 reads CASSLSSEQFF. CDR3 nucleotides: TGTGCCAGCAGTTTGTCTAGCGAGCAGTTCTTC.

This clonotype was counted ten times or more. The chain joins TRBV5-5 to TRBJ1-4; tentatively, D is TRBD1 (6 bases). The CDR3 runs 15 residues. Germline values: CDR1 SGHKS, CDR2 YYEKEE (reference sequence). V gave up 4 bases and J gave up 8 bases, with 18 bases separating them. CDR3 nucleotides: TGTGCCAGCAGCGGGGAGGGGGGGAACTCCGAAAAACTGTTTTTT. Translated: CASSGEGGNSEKLFF.

As regards this clonotype: Here the CDR3 omits its conserved ending phenylalanine or tryptophan, so a read error is the likely source. Because the CDR3's place on the DNA is in doubt, the DNA is left out and the CDR3 is given as listed by TCRdb. V is TRBV6-1 and J is TRBJ2-5; the table gives TRBD1 as D, unverified against the DNA. Germline V CDR1 and CDR2: MNHNS, SASEGT. With termini counted, the CDR3 has 16 amino acids. The CDR3 is CASSGGQISYGYTFGS.